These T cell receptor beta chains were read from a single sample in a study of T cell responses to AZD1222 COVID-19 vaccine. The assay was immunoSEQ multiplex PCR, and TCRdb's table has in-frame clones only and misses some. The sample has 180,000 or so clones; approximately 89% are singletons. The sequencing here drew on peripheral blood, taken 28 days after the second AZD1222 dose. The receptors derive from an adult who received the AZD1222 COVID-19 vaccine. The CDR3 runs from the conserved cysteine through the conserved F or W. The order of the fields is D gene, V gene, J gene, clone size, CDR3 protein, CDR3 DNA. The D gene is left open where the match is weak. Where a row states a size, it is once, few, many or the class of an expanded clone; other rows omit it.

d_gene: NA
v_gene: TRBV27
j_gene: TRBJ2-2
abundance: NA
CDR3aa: CASSLLTNTGELFF
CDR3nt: TGTGCCAGCAGTTTACTTACGAACACCGGGGAGCTGTTTTTT

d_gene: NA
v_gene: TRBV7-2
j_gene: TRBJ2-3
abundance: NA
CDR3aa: CASSLGRTDTQYF
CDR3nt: TGTGCCAGCAGCTTAGGCAGGACAGATACGCAGTATTTT

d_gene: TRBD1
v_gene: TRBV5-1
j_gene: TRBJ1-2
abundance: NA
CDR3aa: CASSHRDRANYGYTF
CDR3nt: TGCGCCAGCAGCCACAGGGACAGAGCTAACTATGGCTACACCTTC

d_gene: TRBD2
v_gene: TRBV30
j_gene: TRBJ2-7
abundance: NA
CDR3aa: CAWSGGLEYEQYF
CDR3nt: TGTGCCTGGAGTGGGGGACTAGAATACGAGCAGTACTTC

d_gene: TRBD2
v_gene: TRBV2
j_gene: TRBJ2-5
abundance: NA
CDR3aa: CASSVGGGQETQYF
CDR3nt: TGTGCCAGCAGTGTGGGCGGGGGCCAAGAGACCCAGTACTTC

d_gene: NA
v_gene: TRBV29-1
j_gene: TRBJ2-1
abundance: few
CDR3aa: CSHQRGGAGEQFF
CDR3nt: TGCAGCCACCAGAGGGGGGGAGCCGGTGAGCAGTTCTTC

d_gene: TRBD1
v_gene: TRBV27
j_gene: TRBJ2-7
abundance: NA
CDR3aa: CASSFFPGQGYEQYF
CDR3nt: TGTGCCAGCAGTTTTTTCCCGGGACAGGGATACGAGCAGTACTTC

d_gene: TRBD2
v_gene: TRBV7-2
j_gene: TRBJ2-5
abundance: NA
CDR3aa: CASSLDRLAGGPETQYF
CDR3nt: TGTGCCAGCAGCCTCGATAGACTAGCGGGGGGGCCGGAGACCCAGTACTTC

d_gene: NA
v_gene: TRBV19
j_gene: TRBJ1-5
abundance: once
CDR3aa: CASNLPNQPQHF
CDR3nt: TGTGCCAGTAACTTGCCAAATCAGCCCCAGCATTTT

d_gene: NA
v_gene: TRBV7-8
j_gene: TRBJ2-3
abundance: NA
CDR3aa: CASSSGQADTQYF
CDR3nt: TGTGCCAGCAGCTCGGGTCAGGCAGATACGCAGTATTTT

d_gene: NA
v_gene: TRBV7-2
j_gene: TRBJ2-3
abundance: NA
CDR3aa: CASSLLGGFNTDTQYF
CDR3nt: TGTGCCAGCAGCTTACTGGGGGGCTTCAACACAGATACGCAGTATTTT

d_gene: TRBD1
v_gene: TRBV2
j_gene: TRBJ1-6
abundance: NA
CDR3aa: CAGRGQGRDSPLHF
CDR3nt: TGTGCCGGTAGGGGACAGGGGAGGGATTCACCCCTCCACTTT

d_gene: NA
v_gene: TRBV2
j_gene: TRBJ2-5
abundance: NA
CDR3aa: CASKSPRVKTQYF
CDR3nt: TGTGCCAGCAAATCGCCCAGGGTAAAGACCCAGTACTTC

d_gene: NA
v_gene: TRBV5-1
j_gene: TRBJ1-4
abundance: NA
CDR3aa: CASSSGVTNEKLFF
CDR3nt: TGCGCCAGCAGCTCAGGGGTAACTAATGAAAAACTGTTTTTT

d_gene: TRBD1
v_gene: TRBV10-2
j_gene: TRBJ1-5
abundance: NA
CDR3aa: CASSTGAGQPQHF
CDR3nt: TGCGCCAGCAGTACAGGGGCCGGACAGCCCCAGCATTTT

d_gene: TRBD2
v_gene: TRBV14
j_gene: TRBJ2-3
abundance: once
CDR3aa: CASSQGLAVIDTQYF
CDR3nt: TGTGCCAGCAGCCAAGGACTAGCGGTAATAGATACGCAGTATTTT

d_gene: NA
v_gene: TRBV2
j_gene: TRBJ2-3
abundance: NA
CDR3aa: CASSEGGSGRTDMQYF
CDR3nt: TGTGCCAGCAGTGAAGGGGGTAGCGGCCGCACAGATATGCAGTATTTT

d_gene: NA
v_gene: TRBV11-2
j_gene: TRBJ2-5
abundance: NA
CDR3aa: CASSLGALASQETQYF
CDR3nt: TGTGCCAGCAGCCTAGGAGCACTAGCCTCTCAAGAGACCCAGTACTTC

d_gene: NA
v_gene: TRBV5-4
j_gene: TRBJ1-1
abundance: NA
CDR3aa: CASSPAPGTEAFF
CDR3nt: TGTGCCAGCAGCCCGGCACCGGGCACTGAAGCTTTCTTT

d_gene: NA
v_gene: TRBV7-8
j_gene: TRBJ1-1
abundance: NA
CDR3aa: CASSLGPSEAFF
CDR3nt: TGTGCCAGCAGCTTAGGACCCTCTGAAGCTTTCTTT

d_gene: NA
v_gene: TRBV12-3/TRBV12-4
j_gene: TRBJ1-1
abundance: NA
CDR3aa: CASSRRGEAFF
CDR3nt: TGTGCCAGCAGTCGCAGGGGTGAAGCTTTCTTT

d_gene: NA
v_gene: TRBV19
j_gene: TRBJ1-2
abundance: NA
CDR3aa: CASSLSGQGIYGYTF
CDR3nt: TGTGCCAGTAGTCTCTCGGGGCAGGGGATCTATGGCTACACCTTC

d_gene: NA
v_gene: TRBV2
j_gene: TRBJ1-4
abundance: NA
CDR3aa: CASSEERAEKLFF
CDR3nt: TGTGCCAGCAGTGAAGAGCGGGCGGAAAAACTGTTTTTT

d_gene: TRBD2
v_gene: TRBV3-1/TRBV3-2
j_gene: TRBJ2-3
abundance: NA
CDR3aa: CASSPGTSLGLYF
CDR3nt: TGTGCCAGCAGCCCTGGGACTAGTTTAGGTCTGTATTTT

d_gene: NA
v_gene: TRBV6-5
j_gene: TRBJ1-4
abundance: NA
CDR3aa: CASRLGGATNEKLFF
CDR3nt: TGTGCCAGCAGGTTGGGGGGGGCAACTAATGAAAAACTGTTTTTT

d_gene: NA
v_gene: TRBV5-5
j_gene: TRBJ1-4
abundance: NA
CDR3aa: CASKGEKLFF
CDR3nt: TGTGCCAGCAAAGGCGAAAAACTGTTTTTT

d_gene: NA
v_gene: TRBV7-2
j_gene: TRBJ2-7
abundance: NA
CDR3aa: CASSLARGQPYEQYF
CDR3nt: TGTGCCAGCAGCTTAGCTCGGGGACAACCCTACGAGCAGTACTTC

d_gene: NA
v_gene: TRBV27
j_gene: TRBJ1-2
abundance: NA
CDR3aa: CASSLSAGNYGYTF
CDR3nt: TGTGCCAGCAGTTTATCAGCCGGTAACTATGGCTACACCTTC

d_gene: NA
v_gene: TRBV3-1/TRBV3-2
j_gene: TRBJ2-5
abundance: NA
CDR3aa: CASSQGTTQYF
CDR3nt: TGTGCCAGCAGCCAAGGGACAACCCAGTACTTC